This T cell receptor beta chain was sequenced during a study of blood T cell repertoires in COVID-19. About the study: T cells, B-cell-depleted T cells, or PBMCs provided the cDNA or gDNA that served as material.

Per the study methods: It was from reference gene primer amplification that nucleated cell counts were estimated. Sequencing was performed with immunoSEQ multiplex PCR; in TCRdb, only in-frame clones are kept and a portion is missing. The DNA was the basis for D and trimming; V, J and clone size are from that table. The sample lists 200,000 to 250,000 clones, about 79% occurring once. Clinical history reported by participants formed the basis on which cohorts were assigned. Trimming took off 4 bases at V and 5 bases at J, with 15 bases between the two ends. The CDR3 consists of 15 residues. The chain couples TRBV5-3 to TRBJ1-4; D ambiguous. TRBV5-3 falls under the ORF class, with uncertain function. The specimen sequenced was PBMCs or T cells enriched from blood (not recorded which). This clonotype was obtained from a woman aged 55-70 years who had recovered from COVID-19. CDR3 residues: CARSPWRAKNEKLFF. The DNA of the CDR3 is TGTGCCAGAAGCCCCTGGCGGGCTAAAAATGAAAAACTGTTTTTT.